This record concerns one TCR beta chain sequence. Its antigen is undetermined. The sample comes from a study of CD8 T cells in Susac syndrome. Study results and caveats: Individuals included in the TCR sequencing and HLA analysis were acknowledged by the study to be relatively few in number.

Sequencing targeted TCR beta in blood CD8+ and CD4+ T cells. A quantity of roughly 0.5 to 1 ug RNA underwent reverse transcription using random hexamers. Amplification of TCR beta CDR3 across 54 Vbeta and 13 Jbeta was performed with immunoSEQ multiplex PCR. TCRdb reprocessed the immunoSEQ multiplex PCR reads via MiXCR and lists one record per CDR3 protein. Of approximately 170,000 distinct CDR3 sequences listed, under 95% were seen once; the top ten hold about 0.073%. The CDR3 has 14 amino acids. Per germline, CDR1 WSHSY and CDR2 SAAADI. V gave up 0 bases and J gave up 4 bases; unmatched junction bases: 1.

This clonotype originated in a human donor in good health. This chain links TRBV10-2 with TRBJ2-5, with TRBD2 matching 8 bases. Sequencing was done on a sample of CD4+ T cells from PBMCs. As DNA, the CDR3 is TGCGCCAGCAGTGAGTCCCTAGCGGGAGAGACCCAGTACTTC. Translation: CASSESLAGETQYF.